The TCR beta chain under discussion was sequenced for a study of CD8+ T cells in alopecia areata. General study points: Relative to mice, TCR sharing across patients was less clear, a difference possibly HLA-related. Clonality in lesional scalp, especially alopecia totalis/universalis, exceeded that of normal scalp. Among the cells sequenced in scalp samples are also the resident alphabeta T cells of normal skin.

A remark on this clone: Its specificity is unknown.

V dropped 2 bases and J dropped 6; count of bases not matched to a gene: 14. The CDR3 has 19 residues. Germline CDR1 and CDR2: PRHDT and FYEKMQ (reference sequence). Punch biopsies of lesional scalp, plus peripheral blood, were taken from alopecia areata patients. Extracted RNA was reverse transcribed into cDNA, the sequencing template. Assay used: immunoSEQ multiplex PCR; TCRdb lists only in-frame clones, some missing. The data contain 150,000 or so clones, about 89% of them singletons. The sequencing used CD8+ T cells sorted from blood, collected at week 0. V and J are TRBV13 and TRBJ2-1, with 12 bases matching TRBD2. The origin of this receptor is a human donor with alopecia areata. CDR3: CASSLRIRTSGTFSNEQFF. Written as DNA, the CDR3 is TGTGCCAGCAGCTTACGGATTAGGACTAGCGGGACGTTCTCCAATGAGCAGTTCTTC.